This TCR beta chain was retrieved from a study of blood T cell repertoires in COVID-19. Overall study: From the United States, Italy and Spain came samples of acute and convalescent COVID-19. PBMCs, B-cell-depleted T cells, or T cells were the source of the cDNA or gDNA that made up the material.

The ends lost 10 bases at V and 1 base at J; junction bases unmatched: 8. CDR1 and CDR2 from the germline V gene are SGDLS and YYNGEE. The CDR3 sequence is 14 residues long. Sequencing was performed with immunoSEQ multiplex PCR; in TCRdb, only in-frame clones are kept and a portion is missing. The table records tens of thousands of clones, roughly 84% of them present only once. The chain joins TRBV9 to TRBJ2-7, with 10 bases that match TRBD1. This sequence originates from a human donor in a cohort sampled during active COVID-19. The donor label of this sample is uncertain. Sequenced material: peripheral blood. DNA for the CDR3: TGTGCCGCCAAGGACAGGGGGAAATCCTACGAGCAGTACTTC. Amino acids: CAAKDRGKSYEQYF.